This paragraph covers one TCR beta chain sequence. The data derive from a study of blood T cell repertoires in COVID-19. Turning to the study itself: PBMCs, B-cell-depleted T cells, or T cells were the source of the cDNA or gDNA that made up the material.

The CDR3 extends over 13 amino acids. V shed 6 bases and J shed 8 bases, with 16 bases lying between them. Germline CDR1 reads MGHDK; CDR2 reads SYGVNS. While infection was still active, Seattle patients were enrolled and then followed longitudinally. Source study methods: Estimation of nucleated cell counts relied on the amplification of reference gene primers. Sequencing was performed with immunoSEQ multiplex PCR; in TCRdb, only in-frame clones are kept and a portion is missing. V and J calls and clone size are as listed in that table; D and trimming were resolved from the DNA. The table includes 300,000 to 350,000 clones, around 87% detected once.

The sequence derives from a woman in her forties or fifties with COVID-19, enrolled during active disease. The sequencing input was peripheral blood. The rearrangement uses TRBV25-1 and TRBJ1-2; possible D gene TRBD1, 5 bases. CDR3 in DNA: TGTGCCAGCAGGAGGTCCGGGGGAGGGGGCTACACCTTC. This gives the protein CASRRSGGGGYTF.